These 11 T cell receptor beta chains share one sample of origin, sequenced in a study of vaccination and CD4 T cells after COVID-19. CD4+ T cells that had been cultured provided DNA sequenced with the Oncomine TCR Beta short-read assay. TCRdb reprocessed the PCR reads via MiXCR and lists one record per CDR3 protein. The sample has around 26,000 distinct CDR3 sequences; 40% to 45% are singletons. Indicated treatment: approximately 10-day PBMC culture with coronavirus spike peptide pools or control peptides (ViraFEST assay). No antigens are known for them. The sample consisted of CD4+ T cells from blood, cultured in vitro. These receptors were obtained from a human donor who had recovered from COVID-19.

CDR3 nucleotides: TGTGCCAGCAGCTTGGCCAAGGGCCGGCTCTCCTACGAGCAGTACTTC. Protein: CASSLAKGRLSYEQYF. This chain joins TRBV5-8 and TRBJ2-7; D uncertain. This CDR3 contains 16 residues. Germline values: CDR1 SGHTS, CDR2 YDEGEE. Trimming took 0 bases from V and 0 from J, leaving 13 bases between them.

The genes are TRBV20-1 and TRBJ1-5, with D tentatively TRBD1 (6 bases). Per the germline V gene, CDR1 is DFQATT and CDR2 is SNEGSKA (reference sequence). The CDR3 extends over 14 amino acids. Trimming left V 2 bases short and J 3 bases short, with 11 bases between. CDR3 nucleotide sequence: TGCAGTGCTAGACCCGGACAGTACAATCAGCCCCAGCATTTT. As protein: CSARPGQYNQPQHF.

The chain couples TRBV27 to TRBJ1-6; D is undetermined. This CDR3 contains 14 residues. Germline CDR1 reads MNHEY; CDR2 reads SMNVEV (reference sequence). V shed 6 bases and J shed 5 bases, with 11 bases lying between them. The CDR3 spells CASRGGVDNSPLHF. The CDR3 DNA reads TGTGCCAGCAGGGGCGGGGTTGATAATTCACCCCTCCACTTT.

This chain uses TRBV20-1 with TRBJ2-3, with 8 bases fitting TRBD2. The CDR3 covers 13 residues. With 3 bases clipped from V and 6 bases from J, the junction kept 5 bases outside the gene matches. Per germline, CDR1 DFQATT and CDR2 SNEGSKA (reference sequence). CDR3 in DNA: TGCAGTGCTAGCGGGACTAGTCGCGATACGCAGTATTTT. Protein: CSASGTSRDTQYF.

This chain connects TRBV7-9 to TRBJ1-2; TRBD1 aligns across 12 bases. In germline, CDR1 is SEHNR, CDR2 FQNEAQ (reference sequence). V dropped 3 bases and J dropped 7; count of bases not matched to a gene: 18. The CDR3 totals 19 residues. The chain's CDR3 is CASSLPRAGQGALEGGYTF. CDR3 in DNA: TGTGCCAGCAGCTTGCCCCGCGCGGGACAGGGGGCACTTGAAGGTGGCTACACCTTC.

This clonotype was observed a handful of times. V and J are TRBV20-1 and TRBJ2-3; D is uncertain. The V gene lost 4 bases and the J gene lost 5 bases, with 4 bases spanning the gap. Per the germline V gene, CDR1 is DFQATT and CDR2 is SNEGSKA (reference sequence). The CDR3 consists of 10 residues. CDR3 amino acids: CSAKGDTQYF. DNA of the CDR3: TGCAGTGCTAAAGGAGATACGCAGTATTTT.

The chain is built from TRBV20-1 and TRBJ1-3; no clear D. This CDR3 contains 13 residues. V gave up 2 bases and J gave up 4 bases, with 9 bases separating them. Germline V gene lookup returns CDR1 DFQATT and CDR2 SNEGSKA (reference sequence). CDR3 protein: CSARNPGGNTIYF. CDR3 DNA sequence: TGCAGTGCTAGAAATCCGGGGGGAAACACCATATATTTT.

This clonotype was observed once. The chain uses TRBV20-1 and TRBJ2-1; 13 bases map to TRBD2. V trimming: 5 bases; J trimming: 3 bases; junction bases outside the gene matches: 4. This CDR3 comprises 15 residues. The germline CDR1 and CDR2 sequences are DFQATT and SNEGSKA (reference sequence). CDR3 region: CSARTSGRIYNEQFF. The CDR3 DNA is TGCAGTGCTCGGACTAGCGGGAGAATCTACAATGAGCAGTTCTTC.

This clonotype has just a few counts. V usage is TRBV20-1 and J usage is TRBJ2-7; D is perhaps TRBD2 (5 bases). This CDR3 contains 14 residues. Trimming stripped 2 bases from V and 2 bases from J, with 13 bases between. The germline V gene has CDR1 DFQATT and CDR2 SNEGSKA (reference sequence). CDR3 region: CSARLAWSTYEQYF. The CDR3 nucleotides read TGCAGTGCTAGACTAGCATGGTCCACCTACGAGCAGTACTTC.

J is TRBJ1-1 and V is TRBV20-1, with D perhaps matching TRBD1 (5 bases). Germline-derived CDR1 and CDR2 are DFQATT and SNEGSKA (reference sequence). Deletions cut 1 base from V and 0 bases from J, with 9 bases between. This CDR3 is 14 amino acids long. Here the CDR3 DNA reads TGCAGTGCTAGAGCTCAGGGAATGAACACTGAAGCTTTCTTT. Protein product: CSARAQGMNTEAFF.

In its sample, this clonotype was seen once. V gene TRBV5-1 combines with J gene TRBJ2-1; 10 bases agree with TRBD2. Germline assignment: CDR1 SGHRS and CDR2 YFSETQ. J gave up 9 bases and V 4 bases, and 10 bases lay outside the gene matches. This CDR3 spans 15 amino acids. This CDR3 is CASSAGTSEGSEQFF. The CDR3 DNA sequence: TGCGCCAGCAGCGCAGGGACTAGCGAAGGGTCTGAGCAGTTCTTC.